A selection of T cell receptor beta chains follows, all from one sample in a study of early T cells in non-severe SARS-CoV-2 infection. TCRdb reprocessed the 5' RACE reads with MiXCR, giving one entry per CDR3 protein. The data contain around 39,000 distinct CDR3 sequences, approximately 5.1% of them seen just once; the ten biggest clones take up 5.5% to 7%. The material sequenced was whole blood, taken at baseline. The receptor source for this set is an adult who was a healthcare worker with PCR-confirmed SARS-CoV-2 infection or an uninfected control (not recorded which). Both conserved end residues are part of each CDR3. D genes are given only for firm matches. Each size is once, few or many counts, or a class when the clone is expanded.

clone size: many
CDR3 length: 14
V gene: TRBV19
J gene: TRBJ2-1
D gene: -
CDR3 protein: CASSWGTGPNEQFF
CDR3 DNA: TGTGCCAGTAGTTGGGGCACAGGCCCCAATGAGCAGTTCTTC

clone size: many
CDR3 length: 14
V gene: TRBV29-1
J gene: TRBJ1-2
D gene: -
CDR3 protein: CSVESPGRPNGYTF
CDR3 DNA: TGCAGCGTTGAAAGCCCGGGGCGCCCCAATGGCTACACCTTC

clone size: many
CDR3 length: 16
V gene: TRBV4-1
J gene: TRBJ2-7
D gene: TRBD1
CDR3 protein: CASSQGPWGQVYEQYF
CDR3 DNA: TGCGCCAGCAGCCAAGGTCCGTGGGGACAGGTCTACGAGCAGTACTTC

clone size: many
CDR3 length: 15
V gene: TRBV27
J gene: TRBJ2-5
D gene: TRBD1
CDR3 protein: CASSPLGTGLETQYF
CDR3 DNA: TGTGCCAGCAGTCCATTGGGGACAGGTTTGGAGACCCAGTACTTC

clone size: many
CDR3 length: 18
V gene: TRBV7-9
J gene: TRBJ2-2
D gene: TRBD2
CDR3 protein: CASSFMAGTSENTGELFF
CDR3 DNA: TGTGCCAGCAGCTTTATGGCGGGGACTAGCGAGAACACCGGGGAGCTGTTTTTT

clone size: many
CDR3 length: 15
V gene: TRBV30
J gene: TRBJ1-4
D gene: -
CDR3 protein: CAWSGQRSTNEKLFF
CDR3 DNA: TGTGCCTGGAGCGGACAGCGATCAACTAATGAAAAACTGTTTTTT

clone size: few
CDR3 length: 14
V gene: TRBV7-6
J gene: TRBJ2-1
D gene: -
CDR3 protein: CASSLDTSYNEQFF
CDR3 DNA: TGTGCCAGCAGCTTAGATACGTCCTACAATGAGCAGTTCTTC

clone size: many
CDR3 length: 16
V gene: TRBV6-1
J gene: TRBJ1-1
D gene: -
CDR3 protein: CASSGWKGGPDTEAFF
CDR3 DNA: TGTGCCAGCAGTGGATGGAAGGGAGGGCCCGACACTGAAGCTTTCTTT

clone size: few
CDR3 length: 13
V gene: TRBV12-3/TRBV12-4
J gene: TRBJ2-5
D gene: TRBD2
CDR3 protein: CASSLGLVETQYF
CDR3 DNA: TGTGCCAGCAGTTTGGGACTAGTAGAGACCCAGTACTTC

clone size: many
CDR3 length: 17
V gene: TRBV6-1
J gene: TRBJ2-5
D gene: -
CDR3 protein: CASSEALRGGSQETQYF
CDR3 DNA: TGTGCCAGCAGTGAAGCGCTTCGAGGGGGAAGCCAAGAGACCCAGTACTTC

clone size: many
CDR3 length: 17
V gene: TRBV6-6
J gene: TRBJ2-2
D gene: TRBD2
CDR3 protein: CASARLAGGPNTGELFF
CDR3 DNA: TGTGCCAGCGCGAGACTAGCGGGAGGGCCGAACACCGGGGAGCTGTTTTTT

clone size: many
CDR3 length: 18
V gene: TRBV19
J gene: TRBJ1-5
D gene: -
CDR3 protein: CASSIAHRKARYNQPQHF
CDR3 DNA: TGTGCCAGTAGTATAGCGCACAGAAAGGCCCGATACAATCAGCCCCAGCATTTT

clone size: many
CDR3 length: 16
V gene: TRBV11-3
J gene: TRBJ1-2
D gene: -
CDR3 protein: CASSLEGRGGNYGYTF
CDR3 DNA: TGTGCCAGCAGCTTAGAAGGAAGGGGAGGAAACTATGGCTACACCTTC

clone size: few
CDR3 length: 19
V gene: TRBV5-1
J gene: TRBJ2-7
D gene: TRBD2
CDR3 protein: CASSLSPGAGGPSSYEQYF
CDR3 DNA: TGCGCCAGCAGCTTGAGTCCCGGAGCGGGAGGGCCGAGTTCCTACGAGCAGTACTTC

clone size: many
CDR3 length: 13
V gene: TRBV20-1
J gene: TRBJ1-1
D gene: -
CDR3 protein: CSASLGPSSEAFF
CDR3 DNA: TGCAGTGCTAGTCTGGGACCCAGCTCTGAAGCTTTCTTT

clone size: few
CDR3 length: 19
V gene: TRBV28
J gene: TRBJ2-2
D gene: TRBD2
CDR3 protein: CATSPTSGTTIGNTGELFF
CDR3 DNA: TGTGCCACATCCCCGACTAGCGGGACAACTATTGGGAACACCGGGGAGCTGTTTTTT

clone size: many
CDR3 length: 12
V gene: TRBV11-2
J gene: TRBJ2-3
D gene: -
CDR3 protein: CASSLPPDTQYF
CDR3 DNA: TGTGCCAGCAGCTTACCCCCAGATACGCAGTATTTT

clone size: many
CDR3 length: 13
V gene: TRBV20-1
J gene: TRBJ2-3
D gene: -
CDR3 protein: CSAIGGSTDTQYF
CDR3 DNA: TGCAGTGCCATCGGGGGAAGCACAGATACGCAGTATTTT

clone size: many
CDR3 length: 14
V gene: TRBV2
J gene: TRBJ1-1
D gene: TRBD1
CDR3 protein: CASSEARTGVRAFF
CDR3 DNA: TGTGCCAGCAGTGAAGCGAGGACAGGGGTTAGAGCTTTCTTT

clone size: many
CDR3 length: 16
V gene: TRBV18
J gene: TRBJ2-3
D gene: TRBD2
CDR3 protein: CASSRLAGGPTDTQYF
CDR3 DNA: TGTGCCAGCTCACGACTAGCGGGAGGGCCCACAGATACGCAGTATTTT